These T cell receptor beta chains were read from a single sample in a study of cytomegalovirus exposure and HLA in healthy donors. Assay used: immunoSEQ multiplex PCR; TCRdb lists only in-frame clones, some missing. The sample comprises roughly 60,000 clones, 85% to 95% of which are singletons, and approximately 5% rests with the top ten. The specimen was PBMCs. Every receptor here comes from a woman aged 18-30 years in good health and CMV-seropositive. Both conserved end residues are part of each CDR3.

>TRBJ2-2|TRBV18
CASSPLIGGDTGELFF
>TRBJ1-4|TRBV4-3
CASSQATGRGTTEKLFF
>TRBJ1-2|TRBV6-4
CASSPGQGALYGYTF
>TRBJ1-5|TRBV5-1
CASSLRGLDQPQHF
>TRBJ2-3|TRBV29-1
CSALTFGGSDTQYF
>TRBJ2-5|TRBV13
CASSLADRYQETQYF
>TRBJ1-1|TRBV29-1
CSVVRPLNTEAFF
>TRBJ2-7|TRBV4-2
CASSQDLGTPYEQYF
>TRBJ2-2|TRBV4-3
CASSLGPTAGELFF
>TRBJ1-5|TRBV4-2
CASSPYGGGNQPQHF
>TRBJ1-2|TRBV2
CASSGQGGNYGYTF
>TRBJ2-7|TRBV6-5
CASSLGADYEQYF
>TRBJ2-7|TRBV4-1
CASSPVASGGAIRYEQYF